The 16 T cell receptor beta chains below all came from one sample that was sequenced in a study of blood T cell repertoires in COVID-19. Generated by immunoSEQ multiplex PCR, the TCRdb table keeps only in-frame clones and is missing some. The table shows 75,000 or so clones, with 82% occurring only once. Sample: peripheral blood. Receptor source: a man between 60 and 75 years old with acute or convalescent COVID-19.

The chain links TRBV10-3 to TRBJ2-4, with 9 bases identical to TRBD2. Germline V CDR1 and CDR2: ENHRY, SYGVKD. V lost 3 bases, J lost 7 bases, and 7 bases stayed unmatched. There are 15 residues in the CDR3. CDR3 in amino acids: CAISEAGGAGNIQYF. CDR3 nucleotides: TGTGCCATCAGTGAAGCGGGGGGCGCGGGTAACATTCAGTACTTC.

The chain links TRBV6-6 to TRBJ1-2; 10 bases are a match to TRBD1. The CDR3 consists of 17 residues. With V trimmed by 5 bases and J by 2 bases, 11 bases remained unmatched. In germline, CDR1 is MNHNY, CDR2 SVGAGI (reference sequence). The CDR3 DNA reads TGTGCCAGCAGTCCAAGACAGGGGGCCCTTTTAAACTATGGCTACACCTTC. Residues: CASSPRQGALLNYGYTF.

The CDR3 nucleotides are TGTGCCACCAGCAGACCCCTCGGACAGTCCTATGGCTACACCTTC. It is translated as CATSRPLGQSYGYTF. This chain connects TRBV15 to TRBJ1-2; weak D call: TRBD1 (6 bases). V lost 2 bases and J lost 4, with 14 bases in between. The CDR3 sequence is 15 residues long. Germline lookup yields CDR1 LNHNV and CDR2 YYDKDF (reference sequence).

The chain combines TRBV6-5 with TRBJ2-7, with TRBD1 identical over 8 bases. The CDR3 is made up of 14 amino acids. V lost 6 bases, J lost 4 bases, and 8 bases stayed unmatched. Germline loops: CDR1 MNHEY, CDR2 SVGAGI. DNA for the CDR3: TGTGCCAGCAGCCTCTACAGGGGGTCGTACGAGCAGTACTTC. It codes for CASSLYRGSYEQYF.

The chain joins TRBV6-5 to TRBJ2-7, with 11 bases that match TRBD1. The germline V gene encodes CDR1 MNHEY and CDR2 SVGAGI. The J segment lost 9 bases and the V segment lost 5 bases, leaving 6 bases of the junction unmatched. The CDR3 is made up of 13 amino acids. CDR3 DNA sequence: TGTGCCAGCAGTCCGGACAGGGGGCAAGTGCAGTACTTC. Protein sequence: CASSPDRGQVQYF.

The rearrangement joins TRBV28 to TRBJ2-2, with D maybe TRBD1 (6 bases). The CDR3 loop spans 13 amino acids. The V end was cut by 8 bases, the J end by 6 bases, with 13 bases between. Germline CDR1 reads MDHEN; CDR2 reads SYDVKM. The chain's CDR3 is CASVRQVSGELFF. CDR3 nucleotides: TGTGCCAGCGTACGACAGGTTTCCGGGGAGCTGTTTTTT.

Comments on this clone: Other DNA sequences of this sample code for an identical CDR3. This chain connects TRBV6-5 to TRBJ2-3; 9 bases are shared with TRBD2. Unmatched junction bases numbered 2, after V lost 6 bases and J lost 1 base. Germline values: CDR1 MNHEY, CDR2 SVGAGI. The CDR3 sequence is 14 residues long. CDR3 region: CASRASGGTDTQYF. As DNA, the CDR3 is TGTGCCAGCAGGGCTAGCGGGGGCACAGATACGCAGTATTTT.

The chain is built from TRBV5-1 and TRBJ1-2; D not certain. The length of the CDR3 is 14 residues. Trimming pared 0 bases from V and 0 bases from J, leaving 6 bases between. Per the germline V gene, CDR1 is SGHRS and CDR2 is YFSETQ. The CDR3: CASSLGASNYGYTF. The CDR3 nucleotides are TGCGCCAGCAGCTTGGGGGCGTCTAACTATGGCTACACCTTC.

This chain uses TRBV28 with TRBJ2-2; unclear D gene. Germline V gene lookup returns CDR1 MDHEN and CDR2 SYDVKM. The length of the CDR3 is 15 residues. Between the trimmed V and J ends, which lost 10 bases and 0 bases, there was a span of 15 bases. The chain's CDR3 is CATINGGANTGELFF. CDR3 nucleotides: TGTGCCACCATTAATGGCGGCGCGAACACCGGGGAGCTGTTTTTT.

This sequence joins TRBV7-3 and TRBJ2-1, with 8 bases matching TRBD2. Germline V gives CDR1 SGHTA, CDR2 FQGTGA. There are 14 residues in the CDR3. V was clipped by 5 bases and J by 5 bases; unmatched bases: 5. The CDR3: CASSPRAGDNEQFF. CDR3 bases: TGTGCCAGCAGCCCTCGAGCGGGGGACAATGAGCAGTTCTTC.

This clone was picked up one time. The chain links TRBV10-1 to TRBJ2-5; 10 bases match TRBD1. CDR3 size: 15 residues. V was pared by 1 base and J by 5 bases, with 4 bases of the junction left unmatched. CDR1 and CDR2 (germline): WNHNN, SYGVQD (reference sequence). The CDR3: CASSEWGTGVETQYF. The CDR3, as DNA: TGCGCCAGCAGTGAGTGGGGGACAGGGGTTGAGACCCAGTACTTC.

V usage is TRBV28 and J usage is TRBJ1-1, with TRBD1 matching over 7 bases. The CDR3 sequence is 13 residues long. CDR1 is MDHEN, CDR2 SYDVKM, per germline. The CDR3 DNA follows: TGTGCTTTGTCCGACAGGGCAAACACTGAAGCTTTCTTT. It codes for CALSDRANTEAFF.

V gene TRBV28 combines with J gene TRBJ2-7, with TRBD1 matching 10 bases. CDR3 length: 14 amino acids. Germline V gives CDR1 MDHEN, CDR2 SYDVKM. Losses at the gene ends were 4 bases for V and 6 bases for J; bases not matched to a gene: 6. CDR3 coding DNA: TGTGCCAGCAGTTCCACGGACAGGGGGGGCGAGCAGTACTTC. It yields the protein CASSSTDRGGEQYF.

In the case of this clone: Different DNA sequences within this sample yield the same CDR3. The CDR3 loop reads CASSQLYEQYF. CDR3 nucleotides: TGTGCCAGCAGCCAGTTATACGAGCAGTACTTC. This chain joins TRBV3-1 (or the pseudogene TRBV3-2) and TRBJ2-7, with no clear D. Trimming stripped 3 bases from V and 4 bases from J, with 4 bases between. CDR1 is LGHDT, CDR2 YNNKEL, per germline (reference sequence). The CDR3 is made up of 11 amino acids.

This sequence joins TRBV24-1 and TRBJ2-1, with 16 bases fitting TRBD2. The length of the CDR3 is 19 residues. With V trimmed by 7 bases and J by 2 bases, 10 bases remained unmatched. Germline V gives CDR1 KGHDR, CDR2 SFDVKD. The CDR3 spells CATSGGTSGRARTYNEQFF. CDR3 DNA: TGTGCCACCAGCGGAGGGACTAGCGGGAGGGCTCGAACCTACAATGAGCAGTTCTTC.

In DNA, the CDR3 is TGTGCCAGCAGCTTAGCGGGAGGGTTGACCGGGGAGCTGTTTTTT. This sequence encodes CASSLAGGLTGELFF. The V gene is TRBV7-2, the J gene TRBJ2-2; 7 bases align to TRBD2. This CDR3 contains 15 residues. The junction had 3 bases not matched to a gene; V was cut back by 0 bases and J by 5 bases. Per the germline V gene, CDR1 is SGHTA and CDR2 is FQGNSA.